The present T cell receptor (beta chain) was sequenced within a study of vaccination and CD4 T cells after COVID-19 (dated by TCRdb to between 2022 and 2023). Looking at the study overall: The convalescent cohort included six males and four females, with two Hispanic individuals, seven Caucasians, two Asians and one multiracial person. Each participant got two doses of either the Pfizer-BioNTech BNT162b2 vaccine (n=8) or the Moderna mRNA-1273 vaccine (n=2). Post-COVID blood samples from convalescent patients were collected a median of roughly 100 days after diagnosis, with a range of 35 to 161 days. Post-vaccine blood samples were collected a median of around 2.5 months after the second vaccine dose, ranging from roughly 12 to 250 days. The cultures were stimulated with overlapping spike peptide pools from SARS-CoV-2 and from the common cold coronaviruses HCoV-NL63, HCoV-OC43 and HCoV-229E. Control cultures used a CEFX viral epitope pool as positive control, an HIV-1 Nef peptide pool as negative control, or no peptide. In approximately ten COVID-19 convalescent patients and 4 infection-naive healthy vaccine recipients, the spike-specific CD4+ TCR repertoire before mRNA vaccination was compared with the repertoire after mRNA vaccination. An earlier paper using these donors assessed, at the TCR clonotype level, memory CD4+ T cell crossreactivity between SARS-CoV-2 and common cold coronavirus spike proteins.

Only a few counts were recorded for this clonotype. This clone's antigen is unknown. There are no base qualities to consult, and no much larger clone falls within one base. Beyond this particular receptor, the publication reports: The median count of SARS-CoV-2-reactive clonotypes went up from approximately 20 after infection to some 38 after vaccination, although the change was not significant. Among the post-vaccine SARS-CoV-2-reactive clones in convalescent patients, a median approximately 86% showed up only after vaccination, which suggests vaccine-specific priming. Of the vaccine-specific clones found in convalescent patients, nearly all (304 of 307) were mono-reactive for SARS-CoV-2 spike instead of being cross-reactive with common cold coronaviruses. The study included relatively few convalescent patients and did not analyze early timepoints after natural infection.

Receptor amplification or capture employed PCR. DNA from cultured CD4+ T cells underwent TCR sequencing with the Oncomine TCR Beta short-read assay at the Johns Hopkins FTIC core. The QIAamp micro DNA kit was used to extract genomic DNA from the cultured CD4+ T cells. The Oncomine TCR Beta libraries from cultured CD4+ T cells were pooled using unique dual indexes and then sequenced on an Illumina iSeq 100. Regarding the original processing steps: Non-productive sequences were removed, and CDR3s not starting with C, not ending with F or W, or shorter than 7 amino acids were discarded. Antigen-specific clonotypes were identified with the MANAFEST web application by comparing peptide-stimulated wells with reference and other culture wells. An FDR below 0.05, an odds ratio above 5, and a productive frequency above 0.1% in at least two of three replicate wells were required for clones to be considered positive. A clonotype was classed as cross-reactive if the clonotype showed significant expansion both in SARS-CoV-2 spike wells and in at least one common cold coronavirus spike condition. Levenshtein distances (stringdist) and unrooted phylogenetic trees (ape) in R version 3.6.1 were used to assess CDR3 homology. TCRdb passed the public sequencing reads through fastp at Q25 and MiXCR, retaining productive beta sequences. Each record represents a unique CDR3 protein, reported with the most common genes and DNA among its rows. These V and J calls derive from TCRdb rather than the authors' analysis. This sample lists about 9,800 distinct CDR3 sequences; around two fifths were detected once. The ten most abundant clones make up about an eighth of the sample.

V is pared back by 2 bases and J by 2 bases, with 9 bases lying between the germline termini. The germline V gene specifies MGHDK as CDR1 and SYGVNS as CDR2. Including cysteine and phenylalanine, the CDR3 has 14 amino acids. CDR3 DNA only is kept here, 42 bases in frame from base 1. The sample's treatment or condition, from its label and the paper: roughly ten-day PBMC culture with coronavirus spike peptide pools or control peptides (ViraFEST assay). CD4+ T cells from unexposed donors were collected before the COVID-19 pandemic (2011-2018). The ViraFEST assay was used in the study, in which antigen-specific T cells were expanded with peptide pools and expanded clonotypes were subsequently identified by TCR sequencing. Over 1.5 million PBMCs per well were cultured in IMDM with approximately 5.5% human AB serum and 8 to 10 IU/ml IL-2, plus 10 ug/ml peptide pools. Half of the culture medium was replaced with fresh IL-2-containing medium on days 3 and 7. After ten to eleven days of culture, CD4+ T cells were isolated by negative selection using the EasySep CD4+ T cell isolation kit. As cell numbers permitted, CD4+ T cells from unexposed donors were tested for reactivity to SARS-CoV-2 S and N and to four common cold coronavirus spike pools. Ficoll-Paque Plus gradient centrifugation was used to isolate PBMCs from whole blood, and the isolated PBMCs were then either used fresh or cryopreserved at -140C. Triplicate wells were generally used for each culture condition. Leukapheresis product for the unexposed donors was bought commercially.

The sequence is built from TRBV25-1 and TRBJ1-2, with TRBD1 perhaps the D gene, on 6 matching bases. This clonotype was sampled from a human donor in good health. Sequencing used CD4+ T cells from blood, cultured in vitro. For the CDR3, the sequence is CASSERGANYGYTF. The DNA sequence is TGTGCCAGCAGTGAAAGGGGGGCCAACTATGGCTACACCTTC.